The source of this T cell receptor beta chain is a study of blood T cell repertoires in COVID-19. Turning to the study itself: COVID-19 samples from acute and convalescent phases originated in the United States, Italy and Spain.

This clone was recorded once. Original methodology: Counts of nucleated cells, estimated from reference gene primer amplification, were obtained. Measured with immunoSEQ multiplex PCR; TCRdb has only the in-frame clones, and not every one. V and J calls and clone size are given by that table; D and trimming were obtained from the DNA. The sample comprises around 85,000 clones, approximately 90% of which are singletons, and less than 6.5% rests with the top ten. The sequence was obtained from a man in his sixties with acute or convalescent COVID-19. Sequencing was performed on peripheral blood.

The CDR3: CASSEQGTAYSNQPQHF. Here the CDR3 DNA reads TGTGCCAGCAGTGAACAAGGGACAGCTTATAGCAATCAGCCCCAGCATTTT. V is TRBV6-1 and J is TRBJ1-5; TRBD1 matches 7 bases. This CDR3 region has 17 residues. Germline V gene lookup returns CDR1 MNHNS and CDR2 SASEGT. V was clipped by 2 bases and J by 0 bases; unmatched bases: 7.